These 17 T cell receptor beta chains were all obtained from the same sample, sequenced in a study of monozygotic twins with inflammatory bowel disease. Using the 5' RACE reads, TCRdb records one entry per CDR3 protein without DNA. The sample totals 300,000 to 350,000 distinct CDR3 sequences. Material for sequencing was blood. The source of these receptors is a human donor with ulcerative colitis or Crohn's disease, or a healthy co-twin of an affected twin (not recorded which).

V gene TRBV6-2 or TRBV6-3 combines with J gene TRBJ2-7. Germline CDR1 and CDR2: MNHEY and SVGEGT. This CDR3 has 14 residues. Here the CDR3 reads CASSYPDSSYEQYF.

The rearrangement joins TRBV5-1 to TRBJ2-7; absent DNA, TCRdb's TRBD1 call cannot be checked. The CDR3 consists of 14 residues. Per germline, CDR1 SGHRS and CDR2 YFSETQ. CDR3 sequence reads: CASSLAGGIYEQYF. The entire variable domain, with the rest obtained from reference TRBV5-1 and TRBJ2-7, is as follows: KAGVTQTPRYLIKTRGQQVTLSCSPISGHRSVSWYQQTPGQGLQFLFEYFSETQRNKGNFPGRFSGRQFSNSRSEMNVSTLELGDSALYLCASSLAGGIYEQYFGPGTRLTVT.

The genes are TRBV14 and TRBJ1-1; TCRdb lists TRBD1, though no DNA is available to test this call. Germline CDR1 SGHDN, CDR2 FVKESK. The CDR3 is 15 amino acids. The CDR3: CASSPLTGYITEAFF.

CDR3 protein: CASSYEGVGTGANVLTF. This chain links TRBV6-5 with TRBJ2-6; the D call of TRBD2 rests on TCRdb alone, since no DNA is present to check it. Germline CDR1 is MNHEY and CDR2 is SVGAGI. This CDR3 has 17 residues.

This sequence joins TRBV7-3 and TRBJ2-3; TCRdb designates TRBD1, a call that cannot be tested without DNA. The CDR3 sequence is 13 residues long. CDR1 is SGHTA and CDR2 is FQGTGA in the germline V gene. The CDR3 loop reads CATHQGPGDTQYF.

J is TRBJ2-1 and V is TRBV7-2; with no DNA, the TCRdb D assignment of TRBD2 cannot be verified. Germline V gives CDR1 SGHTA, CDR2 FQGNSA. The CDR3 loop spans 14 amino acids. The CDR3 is CASSKTKRYNEQFF. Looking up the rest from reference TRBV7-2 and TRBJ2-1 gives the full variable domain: GAGVSQSPSNKVTEKGKDVELRCDPISGHTALYWYRQSLGQGLEFLIYFQGNSAPDKSGLPSDRFSAERTGGSVSTLTIQRTQQEDSAVYLCASSKTKRYNEQFFGPGTRLTVL.

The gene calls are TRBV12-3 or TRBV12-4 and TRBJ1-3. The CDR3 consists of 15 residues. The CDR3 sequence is CASTRSWRAGNTIYF.

The CDR3 sequence: CASSLYPGQYEQYF. J is TRBJ2-7 and V is TRBV5-6; TCRdb's D call, TRBD1, is unchecked because there is no DNA. The CDR3 loop spans 14 amino acids. Germline CDR1 SGHDT, CDR2 YYEEEE.

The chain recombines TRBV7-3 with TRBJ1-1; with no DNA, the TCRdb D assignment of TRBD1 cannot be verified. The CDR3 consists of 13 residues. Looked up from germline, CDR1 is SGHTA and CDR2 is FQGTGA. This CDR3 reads CASSPDRDTEAFF. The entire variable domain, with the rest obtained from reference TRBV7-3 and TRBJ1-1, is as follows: GAGVSQTPSNKVTEKGKYVELRCDPISGHTALYWYRQSLGQGPEFLIYFQGTGAADDSGLPNDRFFAVRPEGSVSTLKIQRTERGDSAVYLCASSPDRDTEAFFGQGTRLTVV.

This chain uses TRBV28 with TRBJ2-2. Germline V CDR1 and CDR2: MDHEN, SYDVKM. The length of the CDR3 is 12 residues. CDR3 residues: CASTEQLTELFF.

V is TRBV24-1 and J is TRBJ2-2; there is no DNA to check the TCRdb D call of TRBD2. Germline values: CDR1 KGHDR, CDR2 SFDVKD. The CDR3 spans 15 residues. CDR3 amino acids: CATSLPGPRAGELFF.

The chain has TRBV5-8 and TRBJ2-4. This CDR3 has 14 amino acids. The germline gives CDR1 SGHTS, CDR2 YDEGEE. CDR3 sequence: CASKTRMPRSIQYF.

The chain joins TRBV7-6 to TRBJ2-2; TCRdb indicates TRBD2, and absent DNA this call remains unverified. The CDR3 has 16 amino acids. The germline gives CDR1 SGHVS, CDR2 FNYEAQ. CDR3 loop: CASSLAGTSDTGELFF.

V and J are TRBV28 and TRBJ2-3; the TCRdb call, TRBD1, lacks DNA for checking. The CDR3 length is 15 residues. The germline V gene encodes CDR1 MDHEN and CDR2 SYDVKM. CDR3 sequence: CASSTQGRFTDTQYF.

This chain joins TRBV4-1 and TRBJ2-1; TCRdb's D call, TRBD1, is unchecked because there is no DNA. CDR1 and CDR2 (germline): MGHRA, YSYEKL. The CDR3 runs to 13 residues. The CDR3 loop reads CASSFSPDNEQFF.

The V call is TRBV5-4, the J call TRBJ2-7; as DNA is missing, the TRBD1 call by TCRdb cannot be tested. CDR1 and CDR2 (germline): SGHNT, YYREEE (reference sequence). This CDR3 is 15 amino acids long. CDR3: CASSLPGQGPYEQYF.

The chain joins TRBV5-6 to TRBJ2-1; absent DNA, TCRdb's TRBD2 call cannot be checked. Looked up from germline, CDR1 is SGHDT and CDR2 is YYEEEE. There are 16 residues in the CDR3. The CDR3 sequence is CASSLVIAESYNEQFF. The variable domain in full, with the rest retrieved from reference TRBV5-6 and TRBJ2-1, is DAGVTQSPTHLIKTRGQQVTLRCSPKSGHDTVSWYQQALGQGPQFIFQYYEEEERQRGNFPDRFSGHQFPNYSSELNVNALLLGDSALYLCASSLVIAESYNEQFFGPGTRLTVL.